This T cell receptor beta chain comes out of a study of blood T cell repertoires in COVID-19. Overall study: COVID-19 samples from acute and convalescent phases originated in the United States, Italy and Spain.

The CDR3 is 13 amino acids. V gave up 1 base and J gave up 0 bases, with 4 bases separating them. Germline V gives CDR1 SGDLS, CDR2 YYNGEE. The protocol was immunoSEQ multiplex PCR, while the TCRdb copy is restricted to in-frame clones and leaves out a portion. The sample lists under 250,000 clones; 84% were seen once. V usage is TRBV9 and J usage is TRBJ1-1, with D uncertain. Source material: peripheral blood. The origin of this receptor is a woman in her fifties or sixties who had recovered from COVID-19. The CDR3: CASSVQLNTEAFF. The DNA for the CDR3 is TGTGCCAGCAGCGTACAGTTGAACACTGAAGCTTTCTTT.